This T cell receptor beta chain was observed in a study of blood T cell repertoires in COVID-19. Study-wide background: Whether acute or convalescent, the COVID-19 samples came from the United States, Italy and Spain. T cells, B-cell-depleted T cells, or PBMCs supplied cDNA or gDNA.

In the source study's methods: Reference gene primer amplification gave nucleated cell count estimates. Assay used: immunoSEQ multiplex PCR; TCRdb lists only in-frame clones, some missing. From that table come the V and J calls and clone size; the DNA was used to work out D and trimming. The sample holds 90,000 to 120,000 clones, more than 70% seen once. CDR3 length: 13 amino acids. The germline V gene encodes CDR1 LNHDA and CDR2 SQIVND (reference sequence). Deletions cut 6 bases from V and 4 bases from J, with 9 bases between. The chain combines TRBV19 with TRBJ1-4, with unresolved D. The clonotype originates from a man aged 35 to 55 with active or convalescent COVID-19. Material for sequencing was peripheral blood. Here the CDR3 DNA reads TGTGCCAGTAGGAACAGCGGTAATGAAAAACTGTTTTTT. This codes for CASRNSGNEKLFF.